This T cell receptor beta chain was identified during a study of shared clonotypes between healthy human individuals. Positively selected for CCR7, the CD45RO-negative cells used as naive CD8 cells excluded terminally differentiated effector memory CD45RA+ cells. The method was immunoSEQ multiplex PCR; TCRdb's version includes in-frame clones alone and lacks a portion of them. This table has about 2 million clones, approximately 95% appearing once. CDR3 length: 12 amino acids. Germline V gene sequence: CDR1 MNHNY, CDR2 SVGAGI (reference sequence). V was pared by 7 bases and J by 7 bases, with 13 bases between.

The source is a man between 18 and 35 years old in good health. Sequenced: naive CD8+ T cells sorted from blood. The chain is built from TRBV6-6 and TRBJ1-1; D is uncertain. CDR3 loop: CASIPFRNEAFF. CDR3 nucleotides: TGTGCCAGCATCCCCTTCAGGAATGAAGCTTTCTTT.